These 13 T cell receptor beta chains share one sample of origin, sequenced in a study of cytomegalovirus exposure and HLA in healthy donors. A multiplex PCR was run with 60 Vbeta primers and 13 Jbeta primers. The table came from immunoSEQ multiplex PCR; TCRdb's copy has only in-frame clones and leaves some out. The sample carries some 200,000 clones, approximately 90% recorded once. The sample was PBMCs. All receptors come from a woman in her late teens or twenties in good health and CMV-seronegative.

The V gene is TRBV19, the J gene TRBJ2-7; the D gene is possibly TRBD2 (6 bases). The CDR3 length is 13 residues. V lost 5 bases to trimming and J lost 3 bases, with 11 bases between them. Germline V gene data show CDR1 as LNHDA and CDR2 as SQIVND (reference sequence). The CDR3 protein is CASSAGPIYEQYF. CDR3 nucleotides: TGTGCCAGTAGTGCGGGACCGATCTACGAGCAGTACTTC.

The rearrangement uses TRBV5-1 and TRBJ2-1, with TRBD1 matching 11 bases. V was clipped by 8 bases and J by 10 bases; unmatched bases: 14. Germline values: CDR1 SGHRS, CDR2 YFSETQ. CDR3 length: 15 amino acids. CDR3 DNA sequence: TGCGCCAGGGGACAACCGGGACAGGGGGGTGGAGAGCAGTTCTTC. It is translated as CARGQPGQGGGEQFF.

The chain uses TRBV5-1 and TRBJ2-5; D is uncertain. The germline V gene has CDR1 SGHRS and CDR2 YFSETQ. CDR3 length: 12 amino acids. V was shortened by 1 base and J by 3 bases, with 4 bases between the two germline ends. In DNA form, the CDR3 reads TGCGCCAGCAGCTTGACTGAAGAGACCCAGTACTTC. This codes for CASSLTEETQYF.

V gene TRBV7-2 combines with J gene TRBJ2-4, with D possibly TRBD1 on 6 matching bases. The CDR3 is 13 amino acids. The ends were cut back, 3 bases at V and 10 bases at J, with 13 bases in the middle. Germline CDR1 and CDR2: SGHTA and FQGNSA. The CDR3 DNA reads TGTGCCAGCAGCTTTGGCAGGGGTTCAATTCAGTACTTC. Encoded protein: CASSFGRGSIQYF.

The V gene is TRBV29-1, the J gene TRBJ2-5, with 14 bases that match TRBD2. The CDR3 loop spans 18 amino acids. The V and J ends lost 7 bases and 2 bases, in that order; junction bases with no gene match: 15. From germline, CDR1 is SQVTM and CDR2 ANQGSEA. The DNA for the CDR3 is TGCAGCGCCTGGACTAGCGGGGGGCTCGCAACTACACAAGAGACCCAGTACTTC. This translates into CSAWTSGGLATTQETQYF.

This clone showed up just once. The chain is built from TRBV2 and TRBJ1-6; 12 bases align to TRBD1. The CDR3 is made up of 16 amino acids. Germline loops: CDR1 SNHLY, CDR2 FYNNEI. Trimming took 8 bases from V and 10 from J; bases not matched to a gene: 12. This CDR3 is CASYIPGQGAGSPLHF. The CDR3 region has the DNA TGTGCCAGCTATATTCCGGGACAGGGGGCGGGGTCACCCCTCCACTTT.

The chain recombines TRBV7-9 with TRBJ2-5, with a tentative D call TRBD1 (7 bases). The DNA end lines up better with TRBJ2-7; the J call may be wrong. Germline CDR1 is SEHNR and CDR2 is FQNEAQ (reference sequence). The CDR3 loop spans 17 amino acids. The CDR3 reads CASSLGRDSFPPYEQYF. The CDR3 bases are TGTGCCAGCAGCTTAGGGAGGGACAGTTTTCCGCCCTACGAGCAGTACTTC.

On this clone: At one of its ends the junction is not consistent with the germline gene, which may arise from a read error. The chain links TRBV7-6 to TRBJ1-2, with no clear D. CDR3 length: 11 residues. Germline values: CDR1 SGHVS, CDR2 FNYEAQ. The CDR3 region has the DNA TGTGCCAGCAGCTTAGGGTCCAGTTTGTCCTTC. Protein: CASSLGSSLSF.

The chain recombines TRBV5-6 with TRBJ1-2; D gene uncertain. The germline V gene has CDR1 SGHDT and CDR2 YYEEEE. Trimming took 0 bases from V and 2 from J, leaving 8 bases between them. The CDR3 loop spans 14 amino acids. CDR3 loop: CASSLELKNYGYTF. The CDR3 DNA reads TGTGCCAGCAGCTTGGAACTGAAAAACTATGGCTACACCTTC.

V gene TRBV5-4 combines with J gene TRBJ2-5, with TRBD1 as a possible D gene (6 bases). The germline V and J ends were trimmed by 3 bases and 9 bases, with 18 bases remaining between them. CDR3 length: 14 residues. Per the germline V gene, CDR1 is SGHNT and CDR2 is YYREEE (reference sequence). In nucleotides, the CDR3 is TGTGCCAGCAGCTACGGACAGACCCCAGGGGCCCAGTACTTC. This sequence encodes CASSYGQTPGAQYF.

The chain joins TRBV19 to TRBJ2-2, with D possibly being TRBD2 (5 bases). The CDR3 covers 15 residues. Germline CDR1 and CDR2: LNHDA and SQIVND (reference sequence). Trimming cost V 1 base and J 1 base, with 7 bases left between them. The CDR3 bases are TGTGCCAGTAGTATAGGAGGGATGAACACCGGGGAGCTGTTTTTT. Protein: CASSIGGMNTGELFF.

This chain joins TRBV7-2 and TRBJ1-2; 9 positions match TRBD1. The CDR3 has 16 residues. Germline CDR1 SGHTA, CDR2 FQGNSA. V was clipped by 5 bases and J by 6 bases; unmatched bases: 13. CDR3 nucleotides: TGTGCCAGCAGCAGCAACTCCGGGACAGGGATCGATGGCTACACCTTC. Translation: CASSSNSGTGIDGYTF.

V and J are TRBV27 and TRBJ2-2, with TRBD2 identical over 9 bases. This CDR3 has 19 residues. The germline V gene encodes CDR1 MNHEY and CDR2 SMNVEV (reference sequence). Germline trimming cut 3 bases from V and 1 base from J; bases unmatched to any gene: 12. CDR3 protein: CASSFMGRGGRRNTGELFF. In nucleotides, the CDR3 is TGTGCCAGCAGTTTTATGGGGCGGGGGGGCAGGCGGAACACCGGGGAGCTGTTTTTT.